This T cell receptor (beta chain) derives from a study of CD8+ T cells in alopecia areata listed by TCRdb under 2018. For the wider study: The treated patients took part in an open-label pilot trial in which moderate-to-severe alopecia areata was treated with oral tofacitinib at 5 to 10 mg twice daily. Tofacitinib was administered for 6 to 18 months, and 6 months of follow-up off drug were then conducted to assess delayed response and recurrence. immunoSEQ multiplex PCR using 35 Vbeta forward primers and 13 Jbeta reverse primers was used to amplify TCRbeta CDR3 regions. Clonality in the scalp was compared among normal scalp (n=4), patchy alopecia areata scalp (n=8), and alopecia totalis/universalis scalp (n=8). Disease severity in treated patients was measured with the SALT score, which quantifies the percentage of affected scalp surface area. RNA was extracted with the PAXgene miRNA kit for fixed scalp, the miRNeasy kit for PBMCs, and the RNeasy kit for mouse skin. On the human side, TCRbeta sequencing was run on scalp tissue and on sorted CD4+ and CD8+ peripheral blood T cells from healthy controls and from alopecia areata patients with either patchy or totalis/universalis disease. In both human patients and the C3H/HeJ mouse model, the study applied high-throughput TCRbeta sequencing to look at T cell clonal expansion in alopecia areata. Tofacitinib-treated patients had biopsies at baseline and at 4 and 24 weeks of treatment, with a later scalp biopsy in several patients. Overall study results and their limits: Scalp TCR repertoire analysis is complicated because resident alphabeta T cells in normal human skin are also sequenced, whereas mouse skin is dominated by gammadelta T cells. Many expanded lesional clones persisted in scalp and blood during tofacitinib treatment, which may partly explain relapse after stopping treatment. Because the treated cohort was small and had only one nonresponder, larger studies are needed to examine links between baseline CD8+ expansion and response. Higher clonality and more expanded CD8+ clones were observed in lesional scalp than in normal scalp, particularly in alopecia totalis/universalis, a finding suggestive of antigenic drive. Scalp clonality and the number of expanded CD8+ clones among the top 100 scalp clones were significantly decreased by tofacitinib. TCR sequences shared between patients were less clear than in mice, possibly partly because of HLA diversity in the patient population.

The treatment or condition label here, explained by the study, means: oral pan-JAK inhibitor, 5-10 mg twice daily. Lesional scalp punch biopsies and peripheral blood were obtained from alopecia areata patients. After PBMCs were isolated by density centrifugation and stained for CD3, CD4 and CD8, a FACSAria was used to sort CD4+ and CD8+ T cells. As to this clone: Its specific antigen is unknown. Base qualities are not at hand, and no much larger clone is one base apart.

Libraries were prepared through the immunoSEQ multiplex PCR assay. RNA was extracted from all samples and reverse transcribed into cDNA as template for TCR sequencing. SuperScript III was used for first-strand cDNA synthesis, primed with a 2:1 mix of oligo-dT and random hexamers. A synthetic immune receptor repertoire was used to assess amplification bias, and residual bias was removed computationally. Processing in the source paper ran as follows. After raw reads were preprocessed to remove errors, the CDR3 was defined following IMGT conventions as running from the conserved cysteine to phenylalanine. Clonality was computed by normalizing Shannon entropy by log2 of the number of productive unique TCRs and subtracting the result from 1. CD4 or CD8 identity of scalp clones was inferred by cross-referencing scalp TCRbeta sequences with sorted blood CD4 and CD8 repertoires. TCRdb's version of the immuneACCESS table is confined to in-frame rearrangements and falls short of the full clone set. An unresolved V gene accounts for under half of the shortfall where checked; the remainder is of unknown origin. The V and J calls and the clone size are those of that table, but D and trimming were determined from the DNA. The sample includes 200,000 to 250,000 clones, with approximately 38% observed a single time. 0.48% of the sample is taken by the ten largest.

The germline V gene gives CDR1 as SGHRS and CDR2 as YFSETQ. Its CDR3 holds 13 amino acids, cysteine through phenylalanine. Only the CDR3 region is kept as DNA, spanning 39 bases read in frame from base 1. Cut back by 2 bases and 3 bases, the V and J ends lie 5 bases apart. The material was CD4+ T cells sorted from blood, obtained at approximately week 30, from a patient treated with tofacitinib. The sequence joins TRBV5-1 to TRBJ2-2; the D gene is unclear. The clonotype was recovered from a human donor with alopecia areata. The DNA sequence reads TGCGCCAGCAGCTTTGGGGACACCGGGGAGCTGTTTTTT. This encodes CASSFGDTGELFF.